The 18 T cell receptor beta chains below come from one sample, sequenced in a study of CD8 T cells in ankylosing spondylitis. MiXCR, applied by TCRdb to the 5' RACE reads, yields one record per CDR3 protein. The sample contains hundreds of thousands of distinct CDR3 sequences, 32% of which appear only once. Source material: blood, either unsorted or a sorted T cell fraction (not recorded which). These receptors were obtained from a male donor with ankylosing spondylitis or in good health (not recorded which).

The table lists this clonotype with a few counts. This chain links TRBV20-1 with TRBJ2-7; D might be TRBD1 or TRBD2, each matching 5 bases. There are 13 residues in the CDR3. V was clipped by 5 bases and J by 6 bases, with 17 bases between them. Germline V gives CDR1 DFQATT, CDR2 SNEGSKA (reference sequence). CDR3 protein: CSAQAGTIVEQYF. The CDR3 nucleotides read TGCAGTGCTCAAGCCGGGACGATCGTCGAGCAGTACTTC.

This clonotype was seen a single time. The V and J genes are TRBV5-4 and TRBJ1-1; D gene ambiguous. This CDR3 has 12 amino acids. Trimming removed 4 bases at V and 6 bases at J, with 10 bases between. CDR1 is SGHNT and CDR2 is YYREEE in the germline V gene (reference sequence). As DNA, the CDR3 is TGTGCCAGCAGCCAGGTGGGCGCTGAAGCTTTCTTT. Amino acid sequence: CASSQVGAEAFF.

This clonotype was observed a few times. The chain carries TRBV5-5 and TRBJ2-5, with 9 bases matching TRBD1. The CDR3 sequence is 15 residues long. J was trimmed by 1 base and V by 2 bases; bases with no gene match: 3. Germline CDR1 reads SGHKS; CDR2 reads YYEKEE (reference sequence). The CDR3 loop is CASSFLDRGQETQYF. CDR3 coding DNA: TGTGCCAGCAGCTTTTTGGACAGGGGCCAAGAGACCCAGTACTTC. Combining the CDR3 with reference TRBV5-5 and TRBJ2-5 gives the whole variable domain DAGVTQSPTHLIKTRGQQVTLRCSPISGHKSVSWYQQVLGQGPQFIFQYYEKEERGRGNFPDRFSARQFPNYSSELNVNALLLGDSALYLCASSFLDRGQETQYFGPGTRLLVL.

This sequence joins TRBV20-1 and TRBJ2-5, with D hard to call. V was cut by 0 bases and J by 3 bases, with 17 bases left in between. Germline V gene lookup returns CDR1 DFQATT and CDR2 SNEGSKA (reference sequence). The CDR3 length is 16 residues. The CDR3 reads CSARELLTMYEETQYF. Written as DNA, the CDR3 is TGCAGTGCTAGAGAGTTACTCACAATGTACGAAGAGACCCAGTACTTC.

The genes are TRBV12-3 or TRBV12-4 and TRBJ2-7, with 10 positions matching TRBD2. Trimming at V came to 6 bases and at J to 4 bases, leaving 6 bases not matched to a gene. The CDR3 runs to 14 residues. The CDR3 region has the DNA TGTGCCAGCAGCCTAGCGGGGGCCCAATACGAGCAGTACTTC. Translating gives CASSLAGAQYEQYF.

This clonotype was seen a handful of times. The V gene is TRBV20-1, the J gene TRBJ2-5; D gene unclear. CDR1 and CDR2 from the germline V gene are DFQATT and SNEGSKA (reference sequence). V lost 3 bases and J 11 bases, leaving 13 bases between the germline ends. This CDR3 has 11 residues. The CDR3 loop reads CSASSTVLQYF. The CDR3 DNA is TGCAGTGCTAGTTCGACCGTTCTGCAGTACTTC.

The CDR3 coding sequence is TGTGCCAGCAGCTTAAGGGAGTACGAGCAGTACTTC. Its translation: CASSLREYEQYF. The genes are TRBV7-8 and TRBJ2-7, with D perhaps TRBD2 (5 bases). The germline CDR1 and CDR2 sequences are SGHVS and FQNEAQ. V was cut by 2 bases and J by 4 bases, with 6 bases left in between. This CDR3 spans 12 amino acids.

V gene TRBV7-8 combines with J gene TRBJ2-6; no reliable D call. From germline, CDR1 is SGHVS and CDR2 FQNEAQ. The length of the CDR3 is 13 residues. V was cut by 5 bases and J by 4 bases, with 6 bases left in between. The DNA for the CDR3 is TGTGCCAGCAGCCCAAAAGGGGCCAACGTCCTGACTTTC. It codes for CASSPKGANVLTF.

In this sample, this clonotype turned up a few times. The chain uses TRBV20-1 and TRBJ2-2; no definite D call. The CDR3 runs 16 residues. The V end lost 6 bases, the J end lost 0 bases, and 17 bases lay between the germline ends. The germline V gene has CDR1 DFQATT and CDR2 SNEGSKA (reference sequence). CDR3 loop: CSALRAEDSNTGELFF. DNA for the CDR3: TGCAGTGCCCTAAGGGCCGAAGATTCGAACACCGGGGAGCTGTTTTTT.

This clonotype was detected only a few times. The chain links TRBV5-1 to TRBJ2-1; 8 positions match TRBD2. This CDR3 spans 16 amino acids. Germline CDR1 is SGHRS and CDR2 is YFSETQ. Trimming removed 1 base from V and 4 bases from J; junction bases left unmatched: 7. The CDR3 spells CASSLPPGGVYNEQFF. The CDR3 coding sequence is TGCGCCAGCAGCTTGCCACCCGGGGGGGTGTACAATGAGCAGTTCTTC.

This clonotype was picked up a small number of times. V and J are TRBV29-1 and TRBJ2-1, with D tentatively TRBD1 or TRBD2 (5 bases each). Looked up from germline, CDR1 is SQVTM and CDR2 is ANQGSEA. CDR3 length: 14 residues. Deletions cut 6 bases from V and 0 bases from J, with 12 bases between. This CDR3 reads CSVIGTSSYNEQFF. The CDR3 nucleotides are TGCAGCGTGATCGGGACGTCCTCCTACAATGAGCAGTTCTTC.

Ten or more counts support this clonotype. This chain links TRBV20-1 with TRBJ2-5; 10 bases are a match to TRBD2. The length of the CDR3 is 13 residues. V trimming: 7 bases; J trimming: 5 bases; junction bases outside the gene matches: 7. Germline V gene data show CDR1 as DFQATT and CDR2 as SNEGSKA (reference sequence). CDR3 coding DNA: TGCAGTGTTAAGCGGGGGGGCCAGGAGACCCAGTACTTC. This sequence encodes CSVKRGGQETQYF.

The genes are TRBV7-8 and TRBJ2-1; D perhaps matches TRBD1 (6 bases). The germline V and J ends were trimmed by 8 bases and 4 bases, with 18 bases remaining between them. The CDR3 is made up of 15 amino acids. Germline CDR1 reads SGHVS; CDR2 reads FQNEAQ. The CDR3 is CASSTEGTRYNEQFF. CDR3 nucleotides: TGTGCCAGCTCAACCGAGGGGACACGTTACAATGAGCAGTTCTTC.

This clonotype was seen only a few times. The gene calls are TRBV10-3 and TRBJ2-7; D call uncertain. V lost 10 bases, J lost 4 bases, and 14 bases lay in between. CDR1 and CDR2 (germline): ENHRY, SYGVKD. This CDR3 spans 12 amino acids. The DNA of the CDR3 is TGTGCCACGTCAGATTTGGGGTACGAGCAGTACTTC. As protein: CATSDLGYEQYF.

The gene calls are TRBV29-1 and TRBJ2-7; the D is unclear. Germline loops: CDR1 SQVTM, CDR2 ANQGSEA. The CDR3 totals 11 residues. With 6 bases removed from V and 2 bases from J, the gap between germline ends came to 8 bases. The CDR3 coding sequence is TGCAGCGTCAGAACCACCTACGAGCAGTACTTC. Translation gives CSVRTTYEQYF.

V is TRBV12-3 or TRBV12-4 and J is TRBJ2-2; D not resolved. Trimming left V 6 bases short and J 7 bases short, with 18 bases between. This CDR3 has 15 amino acids. The CDR3 sequence is CASRVTPRLGGELFF. The CDR3 DNA reads as TGTGCCAGCAGAGTGACACCTAGATTGGGCGGGGAGCTGTTTTTT.

The genes are TRBV6-4 and TRBJ2-3; weak D call: TRBD2 (5 bases). CDR3 size: 13 residues. Germline V lookup: CDR1 MRHNA, CDR2 SNTAGT. V lost 2 bases to trimming and J lost 3 bases, with 6 bases between them. The CDR3 nucleotides read TGTGCCAGCAGTGACAGGGAGACAGATACGCAGTATTTT. Translated, it gives CASSDRETDTQYF.

The CDR3 region has the DNA TGTGCCAGCAGTCAGGGGAGTACCGGGGAGCTGTTTTTT. It specifies CASSQGSTGELFF. The genes are TRBV12-3 or TRBV12-4 and TRBJ2-2; D might be TRBD1 (6 bases). V lost 5 bases to trimming and J lost 5 bases, with 9 bases between them. The CDR3 totals 13 residues.